Presented here are 25 T cell receptor beta chains from one specimen sequenced in a study of T cell responses to AZD1222 COVID-19 vaccine. Some clones are missing from TCRdb's copy, which holds only in-frame ones; the method was immunoSEQ multiplex PCR. The sample yields roughly 140,000 clones, about 93% seen once. The specimen was peripheral blood, collected on day 0 of AZD1222 vaccination. The receptors stem from an adult in good health.

The chain employs TRBV10-3 and TRBJ1-5; TRBD1 might be the D (6 bases). CDR1 and CDR2 (germline): ENHRY, SYGVKD. This CDR3 has 18 amino acids. Trimming shortened V by 3 bases and J by 5 bases, and 23 bases separated the two germline ends. This chain's CDR3 is CAISDGGGLKDFDQPQHF. The CDR3 DNA sequence: TGTGCCATCAGTGACGGTGGGGGCCTAAAAGATTTCGATCAGCCCCAGCATTTT.

The V call is TRBV7-9, the J call TRBJ1-1, with D possibly TRBD1 on 5 matching bases. Trimming shortened V by 5 bases and J by 6 bases, and 13 bases separated the two germline ends. This CDR3 has 13 amino acids. The germline gives CDR1 SEHNR, CDR2 FQNEAQ (reference sequence). The CDR3 DNA sequence: TGTGCCAGCAGCCAGGGCGGGTACGCTGAAGCTTTCTTT. Amino acid sequence: CASSQGGYAEAFF.

CDR3: CASSLARDSGANVLTF. The CDR3 DNA follows: TGTGCCAGCAGCTTAGCTAGGGACTCTGGGGCCAACGTCCTGACTTTC. The chain uses TRBV7-9 and TRBJ2-6; D is unresolved. V lost 0 bases and J lost 0, with 6 bases in between. CDR1 and CDR2 (germline): SEHNR, FQNEAQ (reference sequence). The CDR3 covers 16 residues. Drawing the rest from reference TRBV7-9 and TRBJ2-6, the complete variable domain is DTGVSQNPRHKITKRGQNVTFRCDPISEHNRLYWYRQTLGQGPEFLTYFQNEAQLEKSRLLSDRFSAERPKGSFSTLEIQRTEQGDSAMYLCASSLARDSGANVLTFGAGSRLTVL.

V usage is TRBV6-5 and J usage is TRBJ1-2, with 10 bases aligning to TRBD1. The germline CDR1 and CDR2 sequences are MNHEY and SVGAGI. Trimming took 0 bases from V and 8 from J; bases not matched to a gene: 3. CDR3 length: 14 amino acids. Written as DNA, the CDR3 is TGTGCCAGCAGTTACTCGGGGACAGGGGAAGGCTACACCTTC. Protein product: CASSYSGTGEGYTF.

This clone was observed a handful of times. The chain employs TRBV10-1 and TRBJ2-2; D not certain. Germline CDR1 and CDR2: WNHNN and SYGVQD (reference sequence). The CDR3 extends over 15 amino acids. V gave up 0 bases and J gave up 8 bases, with 13 bases separating them. CDR3 sequence reads: CASSESPYPQGELFF. DNA of the CDR3: TGCGCCAGCAGTGAGTCCCCTTACCCGCAAGGGGAGCTGTTTTTT.

V and J are TRBV12-3 or TRBV12-4 and TRBJ2-5; 9 bases map to TRBD1. This CDR3 region has 13 residues. V lost 6 bases to trimming and J lost 6 bases; unmatched junction nucleotides: 5. CDR3 DNA sequence: TGTGCCAGCAGCCCGGACAGGGGAAAGACCCAGTACTTC. Encoded protein: CASSPDRGKTQYF.

The rearrangement uses TRBV30 and TRBJ2-3, with 13 nucleotides matching TRBD2. Germline-derived CDR1 and CDR2 are GTSNPN and SVGIG (reference sequence). J gave up 2 bases and V 4 bases, and 9 bases lay outside the gene matches. The CDR3 has 17 residues. CDR3 in amino acids: CAWIPGLAGFNTDTQYF. In DNA form, the CDR3 reads TGTGCCTGGATTCCGGGACTAGCGGGATTTAACACAGATACGCAGTATTTT.

The rearrangement uses TRBV6-6 and TRBJ1-5; unclear D gene. Looked up from germline, CDR1 is MNHNY and CDR2 is SVGAGI (reference sequence). V lost 0 bases, J lost 3 bases, and 9 bases lay in between. CDR3 length equals 15 residues. The CDR3: CASSYSPGPNQPQHF. DNA of the CDR3: TGTGCCAGCAGTTACTCCCCCGGTCCCAATCAGCCCCAGCATTTT.

This sequence joins TRBV2 and TRBJ1-1, with D uncertain. CDR3 length: 13 amino acids. CDR1 and CDR2 (germline): SNHLY, FYNNEI. V was cut by 6 bases and J by 4 bases, with 12 bases left in between. The CDR3 DNA is TGTGCCAGCAGAGGGCCACCGGGCACTGAAGCTTTCTTT. This translates into CASRGPPGTEAFF.

The rearrangement uses TRBV4-1 and TRBJ2-5; 7 positions agree with TRBD2. The V segment lost 0 bases and the J segment 5 bases; nucleotides outside the gene matches: 27. Germline CDR1 and CDR2: MGHRA and YSYEKL. The CDR3 contains 22 residues. The CDR3 DNA reads TGCGCCAGCAGCCAAGATTATCTTGGTGGTGAGCGGGGTTCAAGATCGGGGGAGACCCAGTACTTC. It yields the protein CASSQDYLGGERGSRSGETQYF.

This chain connects TRBV29-1 to TRBJ1-1, with D tentatively TRBD1 (5 bases). V lost 4 bases, J lost 0 bases, and 6 bases lay in between. This CDR3 is built from 12 residues. CDR1 is SQVTM and CDR2 is ANQGSEA in the germline V gene. The CDR3 sequence: CSVGQLNTEAFF. In nucleotides, the CDR3 is TGCAGCGTTGGACAGCTGAACACTGAAGCTTTCTTT.

A single count supports this clone. The chain employs TRBV28 and TRBJ2-7; TRBD1 matches at 12 bases. Germline V CDR1 and CDR2: MDHEN, SYDVKM. Germline trimming cut 5 bases from V and 5 bases from J; bases unmatched to any gene: 7. The CDR3 is 15 amino acids. The CDR3 nucleotides are TGTGCCAGCAGTGCCCCGGGACAGGGGGCCCACGAGCAGTACTTC. Its translation: CASSAPGQGAHEQYF.

J is TRBJ2-3 and V is TRBV18; 10 bases are shared with TRBD1. V shed 3 bases and J 3 bases; nucleotides not matched to a gene: 6. The CDR3 has 16 residues. From germline, CDR1 is KGHSH and CDR2 LQKENI. CDR3 bases: TGTGCCAGCTCACCTGGACAGGGGGGTAGGACAGATACGCAGTATTTT. It is translated as CASSPGQGGRTDTQYF.

This clone occurred once. The CDR3 DNA sequence: TGTGCCAGCAGGGGACAGGTGGGAGATGAAAAACTGTTTTTT. This gives the protein CASRGQVGDEKLFF. This rearrangement joins TRBV6-5 to TRBJ1-4, with 8 nucleotides matching TRBD1. Trimming at V came to 6 bases and at J to 6 bases, leaving 6 bases not matched to a gene. The V gene's germline CDR1 is MNHEY and CDR2 SVGAGI. The CDR3 is 14 residues long.

The gene calls are TRBV18 and TRBJ1-4; D might be TRBD1 (6 bases). The length of the CDR3 is 18 residues. V lost 2 bases and J lost 0, with 16 bases in between. Germline CDR1 KGHSH, CDR2 LQKENI. The CDR3 is CASSPNEGGRATNEKLFF. CDR3 DNA: TGTGCCAGCTCACCAAACGAGGGGGGTCGAGCAACTAATGAAAAACTGTTTTTT.

The J gene is TRBJ1-1, the V gene TRBV6-5, with unresolved D. CDR1 is MNHEY and CDR2 is SVGAGI in the germline V gene. This CDR3 contains 14 residues. V was shortened by 2 bases and J by 6 bases, with 13 bases between the two germline ends. CDR3 region: CASSYGAGFAEAFF. The CDR3 region has the DNA TGTGCCAGCAGTTACGGTGCGGGGTTCGCTGAAGCTTTCTTT.

The rearrangement joins TRBV5-1 to TRBJ2-5, with 8 bases fitting TRBD2. The germline V gene encodes CDR1 SGHRS and CDR2 YFSETQ. The CDR3 loop spans 15 amino acids. V lost 4 bases and J lost 2; bases outside the gene matches: 7. Here the CDR3 reads CASSKSGGRQETQYF. The CDR3 DNA is TGCGCCAGCAGCAAAAGCGGGGGCAGACAAGAGACCCAGTACTTC.

CDR3 in amino acids: CASSSPGQNEAFF. The DNA for the CDR3 is TGTGCCAGCAGCTCTCCTGGACAGAATGAAGCTTTCTTT. This chain uses TRBV7-9 with TRBJ1-1; D is possibly TRBD1 (6 bases). The CDR3 totals 13 residues. Germline V gives CDR1 SEHNR, CDR2 FQNEAQ (reference sequence). V lost 4 bases, J lost 7 bases, and 13 bases lay in between.

The genes are TRBV28 and TRBJ2-1, with 13 nucleotides matching TRBD2. CDR1 MDHEN and CDR2 SYDVKM come from the germline V gene. This CDR3 has 16 residues. J gave up 10 bases and V 5 bases, and 11 bases lay outside the gene matches. The CDR3 region has the DNA TGTGCCAGCAGTCCATTCCGGACTAGCGGGAGCGGCGAGCAGTTCTTC. Translating gives CASSPFRTSGSGEQFF.

The chain has TRBV2 and TRBJ1-2, with D unclear. CDR3 length equals 13 residues. The germline gives CDR1 SNHLY, CDR2 FYNNEI. Trimming took 5 bases from V and 1 from J, leaving 8 bases between them. The CDR3 sequence: CASSLTDNYGYTF. CDR3 sequence (DNA): TGTGCCAGCAGTCTTACGGATAACTATGGCTACACCTTC.

This chain links TRBV21-1 with TRBJ1-6. TRBV21-1 has pseudogene status. The CDR3 has 9 amino acids. CDR3: CAGDSPLHF. The CDR3 DNA reads as TGTGCCGGCGATTCACCCCTCCACTTT.

This chain connects TRBV7-9 to TRBJ2-1; no definite D call. Trimming shortened V by 1 base and J by 3 bases, and 7 bases separated the two germline ends. Germline V gene sequence: CDR1 SEHNR, CDR2 FQNEAQ (reference sequence). CDR3 length: 14 amino acids. CDR3 residues: CASSLVKHYNEQFF. The DNA of the CDR3 is TGTGCCAGCAGCTTAGTCAAACACTACAATGAGCAGTTCTTC.

This sequence joins TRBV6-4 and TRBJ2-1, with D perhaps TRBD2 (6 bases). The CDR3 loop spans 15 amino acids. CDR1 and CDR2 (germline): MRHNA, SNTAGT. V dropped 5 bases and J dropped 0 bases, with 11 bases sitting between them. This CDR3 is CASSLASSSYNEQFF. CDR3 DNA sequence: TGTGCCAGCAGTCTAGCGTCGAGCTCCTACAATGAGCAGTTCTTC.

This clone appeared a single time. The CDR3 sequence is CASSSTGVVEKLFF. DNA of the CDR3: TGTGCCAGTAGTAGTACAGGGGTTGTAGAAAAACTGTTTTTT. This chain connects TRBV19 to TRBJ1-4; 7 bases fit TRBD1. CDR3 size: 14 residues. The germline gives CDR1 LNHDA, CDR2 SQIVND (reference sequence). V shed 4 bases and J 8 bases; nucleotides not matched to a gene: 7.

V is TRBV11-3 and J is TRBJ2-2; 9 bases are a match to TRBD1. Trimming took 3 bases from V and 3 from J; bases not matched to a gene: 8. The CDR3 runs 17 residues. Germline CDR1 and CDR2: SGHNT and YENEEA. The DNA of the CDR3 is TGTGCCAGCAGCTTCGGACCGGGACAGGGATACACCGGGGAGCTGTTTTTT. It encodes CASSFGPGQGYTGELFF.